One sample yielded the 22 T cell receptor beta chains listed below, sequenced in a study of early T cells in non-severe SARS-CoV-2 infection. TCRdb itself ran the 5' RACE reads through MiXCR, one entry per CDR3 protein. The sample has fewer than 30,000 distinct CDR3 sequences; 6% to 7.5% are singletons. The material was whole blood, obtained at baseline. Every receptor here comes from an adult who was a healthcare worker with PCR-confirmed SARS-CoV-2 infection or an uninfected control (not recorded which).

This clonotype appeared a few times. V is TRBV21-1 and J is TRBJ2-3. TRBV21-1 represents a pseudogene. The CDR3 runs 16 residues. The CDR3 sequence: CASSNSKRPSTDTQYF. DNA for the CDR3: TGTGCCAGCAGCAATTCGAAGCGTCCTAGCACAGATACGCAGTATTTT.

V and J are TRBV29-1 and TRBJ2-5; the match to TRBD1 covers 7 bases. The V gene's germline CDR1 is SQVTM and CDR2 ANQGSEA. This CDR3 is built from 14 residues. V lost 7 bases and J lost 3; bases outside the gene matches: 11. The CDR3 DNA reads TGCAGCGCCTCACCGGGACAGCTTAAAGAGACCCAGTACTTC. Its translation is CSASPGQLKETQYF.

This clonotype was observed many times. V and J are TRBV7-2 and TRBJ1-1; no reliable D call. With 1 base removed from V and 6 bases from J, the gap between germline ends came to 15 bases. Germline assignment: CDR1 SGHTA and CDR2 FQGNSA. This CDR3 region has 15 residues. The CDR3 sequence is CASSLVWGPYAEAFF. In DNA form, the CDR3 reads TGTGCCAGCAGCTTAGTGTGGGGTCCTTACGCTGAAGCTTTCTTT.

This clonotype was counted many times. The CDR3 DNA reads TGTGCCAGCAGCTGGGGGGTAAACACCGGGGAGCTGTTTTTT. Its protein product is CASSWGVNTGELFF. The rearrangement joins TRBV7-8 to TRBJ2-2; a possible D gene is TRBD2 (6 bases). CDR1 and CDR2 (germline): SGHVS, FQNEAQ. The CDR3 is 14 amino acids. V shed 4 bases and J shed 2 bases, with 8 bases lying between them.

This clonotype has ten or more counts. This chain connects TRBV5-1 to TRBJ2-2, with a weak D call TRBD2 (6 bases). Germline CDR1 SGHRS, CDR2 YFSETQ. This CDR3 spans 14 amino acids. V lost 1 base and J lost 2, with 6 bases in between. In nucleotides, the CDR3 is TGCGCCAGCAGCTTGACTAGCAACACCGGGGAGCTGTTTTTT. Translation: CASSLTSNTGELFF.

Relative to its sample, this clonotype is medium-sized. This rearrangement joins TRBV7-6 to TRBJ2-2; 8 bases line up with TRBD1. The germline gives CDR1 SGHVS, CDR2 FNYEAQ. The V and J ends lost 3 bases and 6 bases, in that order; junction bases with no gene match: 12. CDR3 length: 17 residues. CDR3 sequence: CASSFVTGDLLAGELFF. CDR3 nucleotide sequence: TGTGCCAGCAGCTTTGTGACAGGGGACCTCTTGGCCGGGGAGCTGTTTTTT.

This clonotype appeared many times. The chain links TRBV24-1 to TRBJ2-6; 7 bases agree with TRBD1. Germline V gene data show CDR1 as KGHDR and CDR2 as SFDVKD. After removal of 5 bases from V and 4 bases from J, the junction contained 7 bases not matched to a gene. The CDR3 has 16 residues. For the CDR3, the DNA is TGTGCCACCAGTGCTGTCACAGGGGTCGGGGCCAACGTCCTGACTTTC. Translating gives CATSAVTGVGANVLTF.

V and J are TRBV20-1 and TRBJ1-2; 11 bases are a match to TRBD1. The CDR3 has 16 residues. CDR1 DFQATT and CDR2 SNEGSKA come from the germline V gene (reference sequence). J gave up 6 bases and V 1 base, and 10 bases lay outside the gene matches. The DNA for the CDR3 is TGCAGTGCTAGAGCTCCTAAGGGACAGGGGGGACATGGCTACACCTTC. Protein: CSARAPKGQGGHGYTF.

This clonotype has more than one count but fewer than ten. The V and J genes are TRBV4-1 and TRBJ2-7; D might be TRBD1 or TRBD2, each matching 6 bases. The CDR3 extends over 14 amino acids. Germline V CDR1 and CDR2: MGHRA, YSYEKL. The V gene lost 3 bases and the J gene lost 3 bases, with 12 bases spanning the gap. The CDR3 loop reads CASSQVGGGYEQYF. Here the CDR3 DNA reads TGCGCCAGCAGCCAGGTGGGGGGCGGCTACGAGCAGTACTTC.

This clonotype was observed at least ten times. The chain joins TRBV6-5 to TRBJ2-2; perhaps TRBD1 as D (6 bases). The germline gives CDR1 MNHEY, CDR2 SVGAGI. The CDR3 consists of 15 residues. Trimming stripped 6 bases from V and 4 bases from J, with 15 bases between. DNA for the CDR3: TGTGCCAGCAGACTCGACAGGTCCCCCACCGGGGAGCTGTTTTTT. Translating it yields CASRLDRSPTGELFF.

This clonotype was found many times. The rearrangement uses TRBV4-2 and TRBJ2-5, with 8 bases lining up with TRBD1. Trimming cost V 4 bases and J 2 bases; bases outside gene matches: 3. The CDR3 totals 14 residues. Germline CDR1 is LGHNA and CDR2 is YNFKEQ. CDR3 loop: CASSLGQGQETQYF. The CDR3, as DNA: TGTGCCAGCAGCCTCGGACAGGGTCAAGAGACCCAGTACTTC.

This clonotype has ten or more counts. This rearrangement joins TRBV11-2 to TRBJ2-3; D gene uncertain. CDR3 size: 13 residues. V lost 0 bases and J 6 bases, leaving 7 bases between the germline ends. Germline assignment: CDR1 SGHAT and CDR2 FQNNGV. CDR3 bases: TGTGCCAGCAGCTTAGATCGGCAGGATACGCAGTATTTT. It translates to CASSLDRQDTQYF.

This clonotype was found many times. The J gene is TRBJ1-1, the V gene TRBV20-1; TRBD1 aligns across 9 bases. This CDR3 comprises 16 residues. V trimming: 4 bases; J trimming: 5 bases; junction bases outside the gene matches: 14. The germline CDR1 and CDR2 sequences are DFQATT and SNEGSKA (reference sequence). Written as DNA, the CDR3 is TGCAGTGCTATAGGACAGGGGATGTTTGCGGGAACTGAAGCTTTCTTT. Amino acid sequence: CSAIGQGMFAGTEAFF.

The table lists this clonotype with many counts. The chain couples TRBV5-1 to TRBJ2-1; 11 nucleotides match TRBD2. Germline V lookup: CDR1 SGHRS, CDR2 YFSETQ. CDR3 length: 15 amino acids. Germline trimming cut 6 bases from V and 8 bases from J; bases unmatched to any gene: 10. The CDR3 is CASTPPGLAEDEQFF. Written as DNA, the CDR3 is TGCGCCAGCACACCCCCGGGACTAGCGGAAGATGAGCAGTTCTTC.

In its sample, this clonotype was seen many times. The chain has TRBV7-9 and TRBJ2-5, with TRBD1 matching over 9 bases. The V and J ends lost 5 bases and 4 bases, in that order; junction bases with no gene match: 11. The germline gives CDR1 SEHNR, CDR2 FQNEAQ (reference sequence). The CDR3 totals 16 residues. CDR3 protein: CASSPTGGQGRETQYF. CDR3 nucleotide sequence: TGTGCCAGCAGCCCTACTGGGGGACAGGGAAGAGAGACCCAGTACTTC.

This clonotype came up many times. The chain uses TRBV5-1 and TRBJ2-7, with a tentative D call TRBD1 (7 bases). Germline CDR1 reads SGHRS; CDR2 reads YFSETQ. V was shortened by 3 bases and J by 2 bases, with 15 bases between the two germline ends. This CDR3 comprises 15 residues. The CDR3 loop is CASSSGGTVTYEQYF. Written as DNA, the CDR3 is TGCGCCAGCAGCTCCGGAGGGACAGTGACCTACGAGCAGTACTTC.

This clonotype was seen many times. The gene calls are TRBV4-1 and TRBJ2-3; D call uncertain. The CDR3 runs to 17 residues. V lost 1 base and J 6 bases, leaving 20 bases between the germline ends. Germline V lookup: CDR1 MGHRA, CDR2 YSYEKL. Here the CDR3 reads CASSQGIRPTTVDTQYF. CDR3 DNA sequence: TGCGCCAGCAGCCAAGGGATCAGACCCACCACTGTGGATACGCAGTATTTT.

V is TRBV20-1 and J is TRBJ2-5, with TRBD2 matching 12 bases. The germline V gene encodes CDR1 DFQATT and CDR2 SNEGSKA (reference sequence). J gave up 5 bases and V 6 bases, and 13 bases lay outside the gene matches. The CDR3 is 16 residues long. The CDR3 protein is CSATSPSGRAFETQYF. The CDR3 DNA is TGCAGTGCCACTTCCCCTAGCGGGAGGGCCTTTGAGACCCAGTACTTC.

This clonotype has ten or more counts. The gene calls are TRBV2 and TRBJ2-1; 8 bases agree with TRBD2. V shed 6 bases, J shed 9 bases, and the junction held 4 bases outside the gene matches. The CDR3 length is 12 residues. Germline assignment: CDR1 SNHLY and CDR2 FYNNEI. CDR3: CASSLGLGEQFF. CDR3 in DNA: TGTGCCAGCAGCCTGGGACTAGGTGAGCAGTTCTTC.

This clonotype was counted ten times or more. The chain employs TRBV7-3 and TRBJ1-1; no firm D call. Trimming took off 4 bases at V and 0 bases at J, with 12 bases between the two ends. Germline V gene data show CDR1 as SGHTA and CDR2 as FQGTGA. The CDR3 runs to 15 residues. The CDR3 DNA follows: TGTGCCAGCAGCTCTTCCCCGGGCCTGAACACTGAAGCTTTCTTT. It yields the protein CASSSSPGLNTEAFF.

With respect to this clonotype: One base away lies a much larger clone, so this may be a sequencing read error. V gene TRBV5-1 combines with J gene TRBJ2-2; possibly TRBD1 or TRBD2 for D (5 bases each). Germline assignment: CDR1 SGHRS and CDR2 YFSETQ. The CDR3 runs 14 residues. The CDR3 DNA reads TGCGCCAGCAGCTTGTCGGCAGGGACCGGGGAGCCGTTTTTT. It codes for CASSLSAGTGEPFF.

In DNA form, the CDR3 reads TGCGCCAGCAGCCCGGGACAGGGCGACAAAAACATTCAGTACTTC. This translates into CASSPGQGDKNIQYF. The chain couples TRBV5-1 to TRBJ2-4, with 9 bases matching TRBD1. V gave up 4 bases and J gave up 3 bases; unmatched junction bases: 5. The CDR3 runs 15 residues. Germline V gives CDR1 SGHRS, CDR2 YFSETQ. Supplemented by reference TRBV5-1 and TRBJ2-4, the full variable domain reads KAGVTQTPRYLIKTRGQQVTLSCSPISGHRSVSWYQQTPGQGLQFLFEYFSETQRNKGNFPGRFSGRQFSNSRSEMNVSTLELGDSALYLCASSPGQGDKNIQYFGAGTRLSVL.